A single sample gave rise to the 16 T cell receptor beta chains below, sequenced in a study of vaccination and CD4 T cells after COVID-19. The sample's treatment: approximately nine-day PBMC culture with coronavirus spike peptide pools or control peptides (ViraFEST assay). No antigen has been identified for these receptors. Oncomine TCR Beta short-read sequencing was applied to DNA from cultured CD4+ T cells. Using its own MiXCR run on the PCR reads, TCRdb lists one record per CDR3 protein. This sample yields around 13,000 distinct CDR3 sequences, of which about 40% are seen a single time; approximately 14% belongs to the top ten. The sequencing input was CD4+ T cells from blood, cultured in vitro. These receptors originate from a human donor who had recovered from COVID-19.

CDR3 sequence reads: CASSESWVAEQYF. CDR3 nucleotides: TGTGCCAGCAGCGAGTCATGGGTAGCCGAGCAGTACTTC. This chain uses TRBV11-3 with TRBJ2-7; D not certain. With 5 bases removed from V and 6 bases from J, the gap between germline ends came to 14 bases. This CDR3 spans 13 amino acids. CDR1 and CDR2 from the germline V gene are SGHNT and YENEEA.

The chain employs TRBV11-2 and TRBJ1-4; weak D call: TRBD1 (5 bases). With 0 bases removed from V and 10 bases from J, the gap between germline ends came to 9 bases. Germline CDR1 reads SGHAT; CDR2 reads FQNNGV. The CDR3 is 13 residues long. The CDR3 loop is CASSLDRGGKLFF. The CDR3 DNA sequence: TGTGCCAGCAGCTTAGATAGGGGTGGAAAACTGTTTTTT.

CDR3 DNA: TGTGCCAGCAGTTTATGGGACAATGAGCAGTTCTTC. Translation gives CASSLWDNEQFF. The rearrangement joins TRBV12-3 or TRBV12-4 to TRBJ2-1, with unresolved D. The CDR3 is 12 amino acids. V shed 2 bases and J shed 5 bases, with 4 bases lying between them.

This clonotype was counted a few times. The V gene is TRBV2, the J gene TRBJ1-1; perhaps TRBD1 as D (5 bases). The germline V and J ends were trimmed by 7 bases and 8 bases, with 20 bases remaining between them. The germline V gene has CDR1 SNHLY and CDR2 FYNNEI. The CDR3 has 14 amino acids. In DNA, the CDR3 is TGTGCCAGCACCCAGGGCTCGACGGGTAGGGAAGCTTTCTTT. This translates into CASTQGSTGREAFF.

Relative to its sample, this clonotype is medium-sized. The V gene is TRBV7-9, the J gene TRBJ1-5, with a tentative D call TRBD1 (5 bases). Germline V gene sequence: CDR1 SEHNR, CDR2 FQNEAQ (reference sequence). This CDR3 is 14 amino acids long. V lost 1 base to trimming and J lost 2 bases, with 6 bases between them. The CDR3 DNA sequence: TGTGCCAGCAGCTTAGTAGGGGGCAATCAGCCCCAGCATTTT. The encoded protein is CASSLVGGNQPQHF. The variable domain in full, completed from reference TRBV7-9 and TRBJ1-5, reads DTGVSQNPRHKITKRGQNVTFRCDPISEHNRLYWYRQTLGQGPEFLTYFQNEAQLEKSRLLSDRFSAERPKGSFSTLEIQRTEQGDSAMYLCASSLVGGNQPQHFGDGTRLSIL.

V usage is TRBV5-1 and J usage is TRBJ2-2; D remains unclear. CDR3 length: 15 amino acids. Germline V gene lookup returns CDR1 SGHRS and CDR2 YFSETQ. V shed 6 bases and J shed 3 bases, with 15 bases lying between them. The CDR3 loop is CASTYLGLDTGELFF. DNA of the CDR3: TGCGCCAGCACCTATTTGGGCCTGGACACCGGGGAGCTGTTTTTT. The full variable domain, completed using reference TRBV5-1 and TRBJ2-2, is KAGVTQTPRYLIKTRGQQVTLSCSPISGHRSVSWYQQTPGQGLQFLFEYFSETQRNKGNFPGRFSGRQFSNSRSEMNVSTLELGDSALYLCASTYLGLDTGELFFGEGSRLTVL.

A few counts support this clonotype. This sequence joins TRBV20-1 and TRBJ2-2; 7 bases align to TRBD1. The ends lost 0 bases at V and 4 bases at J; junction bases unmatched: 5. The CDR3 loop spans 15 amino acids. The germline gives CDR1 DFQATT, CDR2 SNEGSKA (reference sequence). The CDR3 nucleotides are TGCAGTGCTAGAGATCCCGGGACAGCCACCGGGGAGCTGTTTTTT. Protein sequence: CSARDPGTATGELFF.

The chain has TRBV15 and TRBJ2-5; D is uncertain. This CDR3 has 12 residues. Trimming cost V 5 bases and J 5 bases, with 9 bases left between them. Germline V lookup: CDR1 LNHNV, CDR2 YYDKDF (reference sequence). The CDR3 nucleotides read TGTGCCACCAGCGTTAGCACGGAGACCCAGTACTTC. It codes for CATSVSTETQYF.

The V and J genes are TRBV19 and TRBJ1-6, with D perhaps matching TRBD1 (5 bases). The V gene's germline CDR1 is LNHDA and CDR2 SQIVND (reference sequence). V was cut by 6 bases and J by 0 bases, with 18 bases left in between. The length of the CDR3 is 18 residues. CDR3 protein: CASRTGAYSDSYNSPLHF. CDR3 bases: TGTGCCAGTAGAACCGGGGCGTACTCGGACTCCTATAATTCACCCCTCCACTTT.

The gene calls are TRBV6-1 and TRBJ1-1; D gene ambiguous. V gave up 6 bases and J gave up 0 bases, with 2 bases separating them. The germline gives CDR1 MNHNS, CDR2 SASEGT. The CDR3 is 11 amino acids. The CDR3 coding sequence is TGTGCCAGCAGCATGAACACTGAAGCTTTCTTT. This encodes CASSMNTEAFF.

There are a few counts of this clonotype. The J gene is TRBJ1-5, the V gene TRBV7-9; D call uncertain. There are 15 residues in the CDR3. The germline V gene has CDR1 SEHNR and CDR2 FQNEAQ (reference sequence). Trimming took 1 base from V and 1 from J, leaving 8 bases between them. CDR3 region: CASSLDGTSNQPQHF. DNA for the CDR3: TGTGCCAGCAGCTTAGACGGCACCAGCAATCAGCCCCAGCATTTT.

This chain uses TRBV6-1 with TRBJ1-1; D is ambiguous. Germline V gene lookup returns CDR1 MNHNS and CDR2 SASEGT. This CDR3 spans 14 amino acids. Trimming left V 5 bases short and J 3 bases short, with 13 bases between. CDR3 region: CASSLYPADTEAFF. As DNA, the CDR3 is TGTGCCAGCAGTCTCTACCCTGCGGACACTGAAGCTTTCTTT.

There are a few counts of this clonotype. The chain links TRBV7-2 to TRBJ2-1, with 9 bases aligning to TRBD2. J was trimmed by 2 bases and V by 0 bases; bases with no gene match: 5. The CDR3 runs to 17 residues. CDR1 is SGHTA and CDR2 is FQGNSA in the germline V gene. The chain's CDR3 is CASSLAAAGGPYNEQFF. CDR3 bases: TGTGCCAGCAGCTTAGCGGCAGCGGGGGGTCCCTACAATGAGCAGTTCTTC.

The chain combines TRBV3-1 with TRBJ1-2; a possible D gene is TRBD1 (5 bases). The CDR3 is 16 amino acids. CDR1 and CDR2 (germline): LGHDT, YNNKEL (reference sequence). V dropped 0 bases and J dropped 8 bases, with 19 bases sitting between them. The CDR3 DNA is TGTGCCAGCAGCCAAGAGAGGTTGACAGTCCGGCGGGGCTACACCTTC. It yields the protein CASSQERLTVRRGYTF.

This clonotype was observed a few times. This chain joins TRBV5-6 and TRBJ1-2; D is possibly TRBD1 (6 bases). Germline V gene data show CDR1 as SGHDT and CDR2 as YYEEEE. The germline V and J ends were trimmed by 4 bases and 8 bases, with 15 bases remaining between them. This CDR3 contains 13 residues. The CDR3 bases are TGTGCCAGCAGCGCAGTCAGGGGAGGCGGCTACACCTTC. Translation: CASSAVRGGGYTF.

Here the CDR3 DNA reads TGTGCTAGTGGACGTACGACAGCTAAGAACACTGAAGCTTTCTTT. Its protein is CASGRTTAKNTEAFF. The chain carries TRBV12-5 and TRBJ1-1, with a weak D call TRBD1 (5 bases). The CDR3 contains 15 residues. Germline CDR1 reads LGHNT; CDR2 reads FRNRAP. The V and J ends lost 6 bases and 1 base respectively, with 15 bases between them.